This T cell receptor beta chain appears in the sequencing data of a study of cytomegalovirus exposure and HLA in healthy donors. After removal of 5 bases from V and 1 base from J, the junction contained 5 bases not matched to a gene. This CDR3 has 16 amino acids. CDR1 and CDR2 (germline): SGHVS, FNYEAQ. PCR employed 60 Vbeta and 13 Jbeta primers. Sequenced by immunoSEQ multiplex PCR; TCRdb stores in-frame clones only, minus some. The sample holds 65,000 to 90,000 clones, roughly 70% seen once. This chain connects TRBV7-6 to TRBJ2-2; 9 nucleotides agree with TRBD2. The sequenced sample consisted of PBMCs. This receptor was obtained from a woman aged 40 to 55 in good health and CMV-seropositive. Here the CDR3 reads CASSPSGGRNTGELFF. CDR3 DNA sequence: TGTGCCAGCAGCCCAAGCGGGGGGAGGAACACCGGGGAGCTGTTTTTT.